The 14 T cell receptor beta chains below all came from one sample that was sequenced in a study of vaccination and CD4 T cells after COVID-19 (dated by TCRdb to about 2022). These TCRs are of unknown antigen specificity. The treatment or condition label corresponds to: approximately nine-day PBMC culture with coronavirus spike peptide pools or control peptides (ViraFEST assay). Libraries were made using PCR. Data came from an Illumina iSeq 100. DNA from cultured CD4+ T cells was subjected to TCR sequencing with the Oncomine TCR Beta short-read assay at the Johns Hopkins FTIC core. Clones were called with MiXCR by TCRdb after fastp trimmed the public reads at Q25, and only in-frame beta chains were retained. Every entry covers one CDR3 protein and lists the most common genes and DNA from its rows. The sample table shows about 15,000 distinct CDR3 sequences, and about three quarters are seen once. The ten largest clones capture roughly 5% of the sample.

Sequenced: CD4+ T cells from blood, cultured in vitro. All receptors come from a human donor who had recovered from COVID-19.

This clonotype was recorded a few times. This chain uses TRBV20-1 with TRBJ1-2; tentatively, D is TRBD1 (5 bases). This CDR3 spans 13 amino acids. The germline gives CDR1 DFQATT, CDR2 SNEGSKA (reference sequence). With 2 bases removed from V and 3 bases from J, the gap between germline ends came to 10 bases. CDR3 loop: CSARSGGDYGYTF. The DNA for the CDR3 is TGCAGTGCTAGATCCGGAGGGGACTATGGCTACACCTTC.

In this sample, this clonotype turned up once. The chain employs TRBV7-2 and TRBJ1-1, with D possibly matching TRBD1 (6 bases). The CDR3 contains 15 residues. The V gene lost 4 bases and the J gene lost 1 base, with 13 bases spanning the gap. The V gene's germline CDR1 is SGHTA and CDR2 FQGNSA. The chain's CDR3 is CASSSRQAPNTEAFF. The CDR3 bases are TGTGCCAGCAGCTCACGACAGGCGCCGAACACTGAAGCTTTCTTT.

The chain is built from TRBV11-1 and TRBJ1-1; unclear D gene. The V end lost 1 base, the J end lost 3 bases, and 9 bases lay between the germline ends. CDR3 size: 14 residues. Germline-derived CDR1 and CDR2 are SGHAT and FQDESV (reference sequence). The CDR3 sequence is CASSLGSMHTEAFF. DNA for the CDR3: TGTGCCAGCAGCTTAGGATCAATGCACACTGAAGCTTTCTTT.

This clonotype appeared a few times. The V call is TRBV6-2 or TRBV6-3, the J call TRBJ1-5; tentatively, D is TRBD1 (5 bases). In germline, CDR1 is MNHEY, CDR2 SVGEGT. This CDR3 is 16 amino acids long. V gave up 2 bases and J gave up 3 bases, with 14 bases separating them. The chain's CDR3 is CASSYGGRRANQPQHF. CDR3 nucleotides: TGTGCCAGCAGTTACGGGGGACGGAGAGCCAATCAGCCCCAGCATTTT.

The genes are TRBV6-2 or TRBV6-3 and TRBJ2-5, with 7 bases aligning to TRBD1. The CDR3 has 13 residues. The junction had 6 bases not matched to a gene; V was cut back by 6 bases and J by 5 bases. Germline-derived CDR1 and CDR2 are MNHEY and SVGEGT. The CDR3 DNA reads as TGTGCCAGCAGATACAGGGGTACGGAGACCCAGTACTTC. Translating gives CASRYRGTETQYF.

The count of this clonotype is one. The chain carries TRBV12-3 or TRBV12-4 and TRBJ2-2; TRBD2 aligns across 13 bases. The CDR3 is 16 amino acids. V shed 7 bases, J shed 4 bases, and the junction held 6 bases outside the gene matches. The CDR3 loop is CASKRTSGGPTGELFF. The CDR3 DNA is TGTGCCAGCAAACGGACTAGCGGGGGCCCCACCGGGGAGCTGTTTTTT.

The chain links TRBV7-2 to TRBJ1-5; no clear D. CDR1 SGHTA and CDR2 FQGNSA come from the germline V gene. Trimming took 5 bases from V and 6 from J, leaving 8 bases between them. There are 12 residues in the CDR3. CDR3 bases: TGTGCCAGCAGCGCACGGGGTCAGCCCCAGCATTTT. Protein sequence: CASSARGQPQHF.

The chain employs TRBV24-1 and TRBJ2-1, with 8 bases identical to TRBD1. The germline CDR1 and CDR2 sequences are KGHDR and SFDVKD. This CDR3 comprises 13 residues. With 4 bases clipped from V and 9 bases from J, the junction kept 4 bases outside the gene matches. CDR3 nucleotides: TGTGCCACCAGTGACCCAGACAGGGGTGAGCAGTTCTTC. This gives the protein CATSDPDRGEQFF.

V usage is TRBV27 and J usage is TRBJ1-5; D possibly corresponds to TRBD1 (5 bases). Germline V gene sequence: CDR1 MNHEY, CDR2 SMNVEV (reference sequence). The CDR3 loop spans 15 amino acids. The V end was cut by 3 bases, the J end by 3 bases, with 12 bases between. CDR3 sequence reads: CASSFGGAFNQPQHF. The CDR3 DNA reads as TGTGCCAGCAGTTTTGGAGGGGCGTTCAATCAGCCCCAGCATTTT.

The CDR3 bases are TGTGCCAGCACCTTGGGGTCCTTAGGTGGCTACACCTTC. This translates into CASTLGSLGGYTF. The chain links TRBV28 to TRBJ1-2; no reliable D call. CDR1 and CDR2 (germline): MDHEN, SYDVKM. This CDR3 is built from 13 residues. The ends were cut back, 7 bases at V and 7 bases at J, with 16 bases in the middle.

The chain combines TRBV19 with TRBJ1-2; TRBD1 agrees at 8 bases. This CDR3 is 15 amino acids long. Trimming cost V 3 bases and J 3 bases; bases outside gene matches: 6. CDR1 is LNHDA, CDR2 SQIVND, per germline (reference sequence). CDR3 nucleotide sequence: TGTGCCAGTAGTATCGGGGACAGGAGGGACTATGGCTACACCTTC. Amino acid sequence: CASSIGDRRDYGYTF.

The sample holds one count of this clonotype. J is TRBJ2-6 and V is TRBV30; no clear D gene. The CDR3 is 14 residues long. CDR1 and CDR2 from the germline V gene are GTSNPN and SVGIG (reference sequence). Between the trimmed V and J ends, which lost 2 bases and 0 bases, there was a span of 5 bases. CDR3 sequence reads: CAWSIGSGANVLTF. The CDR3 DNA is TGTGCCTGGAGTATCGGCTCTGGGGCCAACGTCCTGACTTTC.

V and J are TRBV12-5 and TRBJ2-1, with 11 bases that match TRBD1. The ends lost 4 bases at V and 5 bases at J; junction bases unmatched: 16. The CDR3 sequence is 19 residues long. Germline V CDR1 and CDR2: LGHNT, FRNRAP. CDR3 in amino acids: CASGSVWTGGSRADNEQFF. The CDR3 DNA reads TGTGCTAGTGGTTCGGTGTGGACAGGGGGCTCCCGGGCCGACAATGAGCAGTTCTTC.

This clonotype was recorded once. The chain links TRBV25-1 to TRBJ1-6, with TRBD1 identical over 8 bases. V trimming: 7 bases; J trimming: 6 bases; junction bases outside the gene matches: 5. Germline V gene data show CDR1 as MGHDK and CDR2 as SYGVNS. There are 14 residues in the CDR3. CDR3: CASTKGQGNSPLHF. The CDR3, as DNA: TGTGCCAGCACAAAAGGACAGGGTAATTCACCCCTCCACTTT.